This TCR beta chain is drawn from a study of shared T cell receptors in the human thymus. Profiling relied on immunoSEQ multiplex PCR, and the TCRdb table lists in-frame clones only, not all of them. The table includes 640,000 or so clones, 70% to 90% detected once. Per the germline V gene, CDR1 is SGHDT and CDR2 is YYEEEE. The CDR3 has 17 amino acids. V shed 0 bases, J shed 2 bases, and the junction held 11 bases outside the gene matches. The data also belong to a second study, concerning human thymus T cells. That source adds: Donors were healthy Finnish infants having corrective surgery for congenital heart defects. Corrective cardiac surgery supplied the resected thymus tissue. Highly overlapping thymic repertoires among unrelated individuals were reported in related research.

The source is a boy younger than two with a congenital heart defect. The sample consisted of thymocytes. The V call is TRBV5-6, the J call TRBJ2-7, with 7 bases identical to TRBD1. The CDR3 sequence is CASSLGTMDRHPYEQYF. The CDR3 DNA is TGTGCCAGCAGCTTGGGAACTATGGACAGGCACCCCTACGAGCAGTACTTC.